This TCR beta chain was captured in a study of response to subunit inactivated influenza vaccine (dated by TCRdb to 2017 to 2018). A note on the overall study: To follow how T cells responded to a trivalent subunit inactivated influenza vaccine, the researchers relied on deep quantitative profiling of the T cell receptor repertoire.

The germline V gene (reference sequence) supplies CDR1 DFQATT and CDR2 SNEGSKA. The V end loses 2 bases and the J end loses 7 bases, and a stretch of 18 bases separates them. Counted from cysteine to phenylalanine, this CDR3 has 15 amino acids. Of the read, only the CDR3 DNA is kept; its 45 bases are in frame from base 1. This clonotype appeared a few times. The antigen it recognizes is unknown. No base quality information exists; no much larger clone differs at one position. Here is what the overall study found, with its caveats: According to the authors, only a limited number of new T cells may be recruited by each seasonal influenza vaccination.

Library construction relied on RT-PCR. Sequencing was carried out with an Illumina HiSeq 2500. Using fastp at Q25 and MiXCR, TCRdb reprocessed the public reads and kept productive beta chains. Rows with a matching CDR3 protein are joined into one entry that keeps the most common DNA and genes. The sample table contains fewer than 550,000 distinct CDR3 sequences; only one count was recorded for about 25% of them. The ten largest make up approximately 2% of the sample. The V and J segments used are TRBV20-1 and TRBJ2-1; TRBD1 is possibly the D segment (6 matching bases). The sample consisted of CD4+ T cells sorted from PBMCs, taken 5 days after vaccination. This sequence was found in a man aged 45-65 years who received an inactivated influenza vaccine. Donor details come from another sample of the same person, matched by shared clones. The sequence in DNA is TGCAGTGCTAGACCCAGGGGTATGGAAATTAATGAGCAGTTCTTC. This yields the protein CSARPRGMEINEQFF.